Each of the 27 T cell receptor beta chains below was sequenced from the same sample in a study of cytomegalovirus exposure and HLA in healthy donors. The PCR contained 60 Vbeta and 13 Jbeta primers. The repertoire was sequenced with immunoSEQ multiplex PCR; TCRdb's copy has only in-frame clones and lacks some. The sample shows approximately 110,000 clones, about 78% of them seen only once. Specimen: PBMCs. The receptors were gathered from a woman aged 40-49 years in good health and CMV-seropositive.

The V call is TRBV19, the J call TRBJ1-5; D is possibly TRBD1 (6 bases). Per the germline V gene, CDR1 is LNHDA and CDR2 is SQIVND (reference sequence). CDR3 length: 16 amino acids. V gave up 6 bases and J gave up 4 bases, with 19 bases separating them. In DNA, the CDR3 is TGTGCCAGTAGGGCCGGGGGGGCGCTCCCAAATCAGCCCCAGCATTTT. Its translation is CASRAGGALPNQPQHF.

The V and J genes are TRBV5-5 and TRBJ1-2, with 8 bases that match TRBD1. V trimming: 4 bases; J trimming: 6 bases; junction bases outside the gene matches: 17. The germline V gene has CDR1 SGHKS and CDR2 YYEKEE (reference sequence). The CDR3 loop spans 17 amino acids. CDR3 residues: CASSQRPLLGTGDGYTF. DNA of the CDR3: TGTGCCAGCAGCCAACGACCCCTCCTAGGGACAGGAGATGGCTACACCTTC.

This clone was counted once. This chain connects TRBV6-6 to TRBJ2-5, with D possibly being TRBD2 (5 bases). Trimming took 1 base from V and 5 from J, leaving 14 bases between them. CDR3 length: 15 residues. CDR1 and CDR2 from the germline V gene are MNHNY and SVGAGI (reference sequence). The CDR3 reads CASSYFTRNSETQYF. Here the CDR3 DNA reads TGTGCCAGCAGTTACTTTACTAGGAATTCCGAGACCCAGTACTTC.

V and J are TRBV7-2 and TRBJ1-6; 7 bases are a match to TRBD1. The CDR3 is made up of 16 amino acids. In germline, CDR1 is SGHTA, CDR2 FQGNSA. J lost 0 bases, V lost 3 bases, and 2 bases had no gene match. The CDR3, as DNA: TGTGCCAGCAGCTTCCGGGACAGCTCCTATAATTCACCCCTCCACTTT. Its translation is CASSFRDSSYNSPLHF.

This chain joins TRBV5-4 and TRBJ1-2; TRBD1 aligns across 10 bases. Germline CDR1 and CDR2: SGHNT and YYREEE (reference sequence). V shed 0 bases, J shed 5 bases, and the junction held 4 bases outside the gene matches. This CDR3 spans 15 amino acids. The CDR3 DNA sequence: TGTGCCAGCAGCTTGGAAAGGGACAGGGGATATGGCTACACCTTC. Its protein product is CASSLERDRGYGYTF.

The chain recombines TRBV4-2 with TRBJ2-7; TRBD1 matches 8 bases. The CDR3 contains 15 residues. Germline values: CDR1 LGHNA, CDR2 YNFKEQ. The V and J ends lost 2 bases and 4 bases, in that order; junction bases with no gene match: 7. The chain's CDR3 is CASSQSTGAGYEQYF. Here the CDR3 DNA reads TGTGCCAGCAGCCAATCGACAGGGGCGGGTTACGAGCAGTACTTC.

The V call is TRBV27, the J call TRBJ1-1; tentatively, D is TRBD1 (5 bases). Trimming removed 5 bases at V and 0 bases at J, with 7 bases between. CDR3 size: 13 residues. The V gene's germline CDR1 is MNHEY and CDR2 SMNVEV (reference sequence). The CDR3 DNA reads TGTGCCAGCAGTGTGACAGTGAACACTGAAGCTTTCTTT. Protein product: CASSVTVNTEAFF.

V usage is TRBV4-1 and J usage is TRBJ2-2, with unresolved D. This CDR3 has 17 amino acids. V lost 0 bases and J 0 bases, leaving 11 bases between the germline ends. In germline, CDR1 is MGHRA, CDR2 YSYEKL. CDR3 DNA: TGCGCCAGCAGCCAAGATCATCGGCAGGCGAACACCGGGGAGCTGTTTTTT. Its protein is CASSQDHRQANTGELFF.

The chain couples TRBV5-8 to TRBJ1-1; no reliable D call. The V gene's germline CDR1 is SGHTS and CDR2 YDEGEE. Trimming stripped 4 bases from V and 0 bases from J, with 10 bases between. CDR3 length equals 14 residues. The CDR3 sequence: CASSLTHLNTEAFF. The CDR3, as DNA: TGTGCCAGCAGCCTCACTCATTTGAACACTGAAGCTTTCTTT. Filled out from reference TRBV5-8 and TRBJ1-1, the complete variable domain reads EAGVTQSPTHLIKTRGQQATLRCSPISGHTSVYWYQQALGLGLQFLLWYDEGEERNRGNFPPRFSGRQFPNYSSELNVNALELEDSALYLCASSLTHLNTEAFFGQGTRLTVV.

The rearrangement joins TRBV12-2 to TRBJ1-2; the table's D call, TRBD1, has no DNA check behind it. TRBV12-2 is flagged as a pseudogene. CDR3 length: 15 residues. This chain's CDR3 is CASRLGIRPLNGYTF. The CDR3 coding sequence is TGTGCAAGTCGCTTAGGTATCAGGCCACTCAATGGCTACACCTTC.

This clone has more than one count but fewer than ten. The rearrangement uses TRBV11-3 and TRBJ2-7; D uncertain. The CDR3 sequence is 14 residues long. Trimming shortened V by 5 bases and J by 2 bases, and 13 bases separated the two germline ends. CDR1 SGHNT and CDR2 YENEEA come from the germline V gene. CDR3 sequence reads: CASSRDSDTYEQYF. The CDR3 nucleotides are TGTGCCAGCAGCAGAGACTCCGATACCTACGAGCAGTACTTC.

The chain carries TRBV7-2 and TRBJ2-5; D gene unclear. The germline gives CDR1 SGHTA, CDR2 FQGNSA. This CDR3 is built from 14 residues. Between the trimmed V and J ends, which lost 3 bases and 2 bases, there was a span of 10 bases. DNA of the CDR3: TGTGCCAGCAGCTTTTGGCCCGATCAAGAGACCCAGTACTTC. Residues: CASSFWPDQETQYF.

This rearrangement joins TRBV7-2 to TRBJ2-3, with TRBD2 identical over 7 bases. V lost 4 bases to trimming and J lost 1 base; unmatched junction nucleotides: 5. There are 15 residues in the CDR3. Germline V gene sequence: CDR1 SGHTA, CDR2 FQGNSA. The CDR3 DNA is TGTGCCAGCAGCTCCGGACTAGTTGGCACAGATACGCAGTATTTT. It yields the protein CASSSGLVGTDTQYF.

The chain joins TRBV5-6 to TRBJ2-1, with a possible D match to TRBD2 (5 bases). The germline V and J ends were trimmed by 4 bases and 10 bases, with 15 bases remaining between them. The CDR3 runs 13 residues. Germline assignment: CDR1 SGHDT and CDR2 YYEEEE. The CDR3 region has the DNA TGTGCCAGCAGCCCCCGTTGGCGGGCGGAGCAGTTCTTC. Protein sequence: CASSPRWRAEQFF.

V gene TRBV7-8 combines with J gene TRBJ2-7; D may be TRBD1 (6 bases). Germline CDR1 SGHVS, CDR2 FQNEAQ. CDR3 length equals 17 residues. V dropped 0 bases and J dropped 6 bases, with 21 bases sitting between them. The CDR3 sequence is CASSLAVNRDLKSEQYF. CDR3 bases: TGTGCCAGCAGCTTAGCGGTGAACAGGGATTTGAAATCCGAGCAGTACTTC.

This clone appeared a single time. The rearrangement links TRBV19 to TRBJ2-7, with D maybe TRBD2 (5 bases). V dropped 5 bases and J dropped 7 bases, with 21 bases sitting between them. This CDR3 region has 15 residues. Germline-derived CDR1 and CDR2 are LNHDA and SQIVND (reference sequence). The CDR3 region is CASSGSTDGRGEQYF. The CDR3 nucleotides are TGTGCCAGTAGTGGCTCTACGGACGGACGGGGAGAGCAGTACTTC.

This clone was recorded a few times. The J gene is TRBJ1-5, the V gene TRBV27; no definite D call. Germline CDR1 is MNHEY and CDR2 is SMNVEV (reference sequence). Trimming pared 6 bases from V and 4 bases from J, leaving 16 bases between. The CDR3 is 15 residues long. CDR3 amino acids: CASSPWAGINQPQHF. For the CDR3, the DNA is TGTGCCAGCAGCCCATGGGCAGGAATTAATCAGCCCCAGCATTTT.

The gene calls are TRBV4-2 and TRBJ2-2; 15 bases match TRBD2. V lost 4 bases to trimming and J lost 7 bases; unmatched junction nucleotides: 10. Germline V gives CDR1 LGHNA, CDR2 YNFKEQ. The CDR3 extends over 18 amino acids. Here the CDR3 reads CASSPWTSGGANGGELFF. CDR3 nucleotides: TGTGCCAGCAGCCCCTGGACTAGCGGGGGGGCTAATGGCGGGGAGCTGTTTTTT.

This chain connects TRBV13 to TRBJ2-7; D gene ambiguous. V lost 4 bases and J lost 3, with 4 bases in between. The germline V gene has CDR1 PRHDT and CDR2 FYEKMQ (reference sequence). CDR3 length: 11 amino acids. CDR3 nucleotides: TGTGCCAGCAGCTCCCACTACGAGCAGTACTTC. This gives the protein CASSSHYEQYF. Filled out from reference TRBV13 and TRBJ2-7, the complete variable domain reads AAGVIQSPRHLIKEKRETATLKCYPIPRHDTVYWYQQGPGQDPQFLISFYEKMQSDKGSIPDRFSAQQFSDYHSELNMSSLELGDSALYFCASSSHYEQYFGPGTRLTVT.

The chain uses TRBV7-2 and TRBJ2-5; tentatively, D is TRBD1 (6 bases). The CDR3 consists of 15 residues. Deletions cut 5 bases from V and 5 bases from J, with 18 bases between. The germline V gene encodes CDR1 SGHTA and CDR2 FQGNSA. The CDR3 spells CASSRTGLIGETQYF. The DNA of the CDR3 is TGTGCCAGCAGCAGAACAGGGCTAATTGGGGAGACCCAGTACTTC.

This clone has a count of ten or more. The chain employs TRBV27 and TRBJ2-3; 8 bases line up with TRBD2. The ends lost 5 bases at V and 9 bases at J; junction bases unmatched: 4. There are 12 residues in the CDR3. The germline gives CDR1 MNHEY, CDR2 SMNVEV (reference sequence). DNA of the CDR3: TGTGCCAGCAGTGAAACTAGCGGCACGCAGTATTTT. The encoded protein is CASSETSGTQYF.

The chain carries TRBV10-1 and TRBJ1-5; D gene unclear. The V gene's germline CDR1 is WNHNN and CDR2 SYGVQD (reference sequence). Trimming left V 0 bases short and J 1 base short, with 10 bases between. This CDR3 is built from 16 residues. Here the CDR3 DNA reads TGCGCCAGCAGTGAGTCGAGGGAGCGGAGCAATCAGCCCCAGCATTTT. It specifies CASSESRERSNQPQHF.

The chain recombines TRBV6-1 with TRBJ1-5; 9 nucleotides align to TRBD1. Germline V gene data show CDR1 as MNHNS and CDR2 as SASEGT. The CDR3 contains 14 residues. J gave up 6 bases and V 8 bases, and 8 bases lay outside the gene matches. CDR3 residues: CASVTPGQGQPQHF. The CDR3 region has the DNA TGTGCCAGCGTAACACCGGGACAGGGTCAGCCCCAGCATTTT.

This chain uses TRBV11-2 with TRBJ2-7; the D gene is possibly TRBD1 (5 bases). The ends were cut back, 4 bases at V and 3 bases at J, with 16 bases in the middle. This CDR3 is 15 amino acids long. The germline CDR1 and CDR2 sequences are SGHAT and FQNNGV. This CDR3 reads CASSWTTTVNYEQYF. As DNA, the CDR3 is TGTGCCAGCAGCTGGACGACGACAGTGAACTACGAGCAGTACTTC.

This chain links TRBV5-4 with TRBJ1-1; 9 nucleotides match TRBD1. Germline assignment: CDR1 SGHNT and CDR2 YYREEE (reference sequence). The junction had 9 bases not matched to a gene; V was cut back by 4 bases and J by 2 bases. The CDR3 loop spans 16 amino acids. Here the CDR3 reads CASSEGQDRGNTEAFF. The CDR3 DNA reads as TGTGCCAGCAGCGAGGGACAGGACAGGGGTAACACTGAAGCTTTCTTT.

The chain couples TRBV6-1 to TRBJ2-7; D gene uncertain. The CDR3 has 11 residues. V was trimmed by 3 bases and J by 3 bases, leaving 3 bases between them. Germline V gene sequence: CDR1 MNHNS, CDR2 SASEGT. CDR3 amino acids: CASSDGYEQYF. CDR3 nucleotide sequence: TGTGCCAGCAGTGACGGCTACGAGCAGTACTTC.

A few counts support this clone. J is TRBJ1-2 and V is TRBV2, with 7 bases fitting TRBD1. This CDR3 has 15 residues. Germline values: CDR1 SNHLY, CDR2 FYNNEI. After removal of 2 bases from V and 2 bases from J, the junction contained 5 bases not matched to a gene. The CDR3 DNA is TGTGCCAGCAGTGAACGGCAGGGGGAGAACTATGGCTACACCTTC. This sequence encodes CASSERQGENYGYTF.